Following are 16 T cell receptor beta chains from one sample sequenced in a study of cytomegalovirus exposure and HLA in healthy donors. PCR employed 60 Vbeta and 13 Jbeta primers. Using immunoSEQ multiplex PCR, the repertoire was profiled, and TCRdb retains in-frame clones only, with some absent. The profile covers about 140,000 clones, with over 70% appearing a single time and 2.5% to 3.5% taken by the ten largest. The sequencing input was PBMCs. These receptors were obtained from a man in his forties or fifties in good health and CMV-seronegative.

This chain links TRBV6-5 with TRBJ2-3; 8 bases line up with TRBD2. In germline, CDR1 is MNHEY, CDR2 SVGAGI. The junction had 1 base not matched to a gene; V was cut back by 0 bases and J by 2 bases. The CDR3 has 15 residues. The CDR3 region is CASSYSRGDTDTQYF. CDR3 bases: TGTGCCAGCAGTTACTCGCGGGGGGACACAGATACGCAGTATTTT.

V gene TRBV5-1 combines with J gene TRBJ1-5; 9 bases align to TRBD1. Losses at the gene ends were 0 bases for V and 7 bases for J; bases not matched to a gene: 5. There are 15 residues in the CDR3. Germline CDR1 SGHRS, CDR2 YFSETQ. CDR3 loop: CASSLAGTGGQPQHF. The CDR3 DNA reads TGCGCCAGCAGCTTGGCCGGTACAGGGGGCCAGCCCCAGCATTTT.

This chain joins TRBV6-1 and TRBJ1-5; tentatively, D is TRBD1 (5 bases). The CDR3 loop spans 15 amino acids. Germline CDR1 MNHNS, CDR2 SASEGT. With 7 bases removed from V and 4 bases from J, the gap between germline ends came to 17 bases. CDR3 loop: CASTPPRVGNQPQHF. DNA of the CDR3: TGTGCCAGCACCCCACCCAGGGTGGGGAATCAGCCCCAGCATTTT.

The chain has TRBV7-8 and TRBJ2-5; tentative D call: TRBD1 (6 bases). This CDR3 has 14 residues. Deletions cut 4 bases from V and 2 bases from J, with 11 bases between. The germline gives CDR1 SGHVS, CDR2 FQNEAQ. The CDR3 loop is CASSYGQLQETQYF. The CDR3 nucleotides are TGTGCCAGCAGCTACGGACAGTTACAAGAGACCCAGTACTTC.

The chain carries TRBV6-1 and TRBJ2-7; 7 bases are shared with TRBD2. Losses at the gene ends were 0 bases for V and 5 bases for J; bases not matched to a gene: 1. Germline V lookup: CDR1 MNHNS, CDR2 SASEGT. The CDR3 covers 13 residues. The CDR3 nucleotides are TGTGCCAGCAGTGAAGCGGCGGGGGACGAGCAGTACTTC. Encoded protein: CASSEAAGDEQYF.

This chain links TRBV27 with TRBJ2-7; 8 bases line up with TRBD2. CDR3 size: 17 residues. CDR1 and CDR2 from the germline V gene are MNHEY and SMNVEV (reference sequence). Unmatched junction bases numbered 11, after V lost 2 bases and J lost 2 bases. The CDR3 sequence: CASSLEKAGGLPYEQYF. CDR3 nucleotide sequence: TGTGCCAGCAGTTTAGAGAAGGCGGGAGGTCTACCCTACGAGCAGTACTTC.

This clone was counted only a few times. The CDR3 sequence is CASWRGQGASEKLFF. CDR3 DNA sequence: TGTGCCAGCTGGAGGGGACAGGGGGCGAGTGAAAAACTGTTTTTT. This chain joins TRBV6-1 and TRBJ1-4, with 12 positions matching TRBD1. V was pared by 8 bases and J by 7 bases, with 8 bases of the junction left unmatched. Germline V gene lookup returns CDR1 MNHNS and CDR2 SASEGT. This CDR3 region has 15 residues.

The V and J genes are TRBV18 and TRBJ1-5; 9 nucleotides align to TRBD1. V shed 2 bases, J shed 6 bases, and the junction held 5 bases outside the gene matches. The V gene's germline CDR1 is KGHSH and CDR2 LQKENI. This CDR3 comprises 15 residues. The CDR3 region has the DNA TGTGCCAGCTCACCAGACGGACAGGGGCGTCAGCCCCAGCATTTT. Residues: CASSPDGQGRQPQHF.

The chain employs TRBV9 and TRBJ1-4; perhaps TRBD1 as D (6 bases). V lost 0 bases and J 1 base, leaving 10 bases between the germline ends. The length of the CDR3 is 16 residues. From germline, CDR1 is SGDLS and CDR2 YYNGEE. The CDR3 DNA is TGTGCCAGCAGCGTAGCAGCCAGGGGAACTAATGAAAAACTGTTTTTT. It specifies CASSVAARGTNEKLFF.

The chain combines TRBV5-4 with TRBJ2-5; 16 nucleotides line up with TRBD2. V lost 3 bases, J lost 9 bases, and 11 bases stayed unmatched. This CDR3 comprises 17 residues. Germline assignment: CDR1 SGHNT and CDR2 YYREEE (reference sequence). The CDR3 bases are TGTGCCAGCAGCTCCGGGACTAGCGGGGGGGCACAGTTGGCCCAGTACTTC. Translation gives CASSSGTSGGAQLAQYF.

This sequence joins TRBV19 and TRBJ2-3; maybe TRBD2 (6 bases). This CDR3 contains 16 residues. Germline CDR1 reads LNHDA; CDR2 reads SQIVND (reference sequence). Trimming stripped 6 bases from V and 2 bases from J, with 18 bases between. CDR3 amino acids: CASSRAGAGLTDTQYF. The CDR3 nucleotides read TGTGCCAGTAGCCGTGCTGGGGCGGGACTCACAGATACGCAGTATTTT.

The rearrangement links TRBV5-4 to TRBJ2-1; possibly TRBD2 for D (7 bases). Trimming took 2 bases from V and 7 from J, leaving 16 bases between them. The germline gives CDR1 SGHNT, CDR2 YYREEE (reference sequence). CDR3 length: 15 amino acids. The CDR3 protein is CASSFPIGGGNEQFF. The CDR3 nucleotides read TGTGCCAGCAGCTTCCCAATAGGGGGAGGGAATGAGCAGTTCTTC.

V and J are TRBV4-3 and TRBJ1-2, with D unclear. This CDR3 contains 14 residues. The germline gives CDR1 LGHNA, CDR2 YSLEER. V shed 0 bases and J shed 4 bases, with 9 bases lying between them. The CDR3 reads CASSQDRGAYGYTF. In nucleotides, the CDR3 is TGCGCCAGCAGCCAAGATCGGGGAGCCTATGGCTACACCTTC.

The rearrangement links TRBV5-4 to TRBJ1-2; 8 bases match TRBD1. V shed 4 bases, J shed 3 bases, and the junction held 5 bases outside the gene matches. The CDR3 runs to 14 residues. Germline CDR1 SGHNT, CDR2 YYREEE (reference sequence). The CDR3 coding sequence is TGTGCCAGCAGCGGCTGGGACAGGCACTATGGCTACACCTTC. As protein: CASSGWDRHYGYTF.

The chain has TRBV29-1 and TRBJ2-5, with D unclear. The CDR3 is 14 residues long. V gave up 4 bases and J gave up 0 bases, with 12 bases separating them. Germline V gene lookup returns CDR1 SQVTM and CDR2 ANQGSEA. In DNA form, the CDR3 reads TGCAGCGTTGGCTTAGTTTCTTACCAAGAGACCCAGTACTTC. It codes for CSVGLVSYQETQYF.

This clone appeared once. This chain links TRBV7-9 with TRBJ2-5; D is unclear. The CDR3 extends over 14 amino acids. Trimming cost V 3 bases and J 5 bases, with 13 bases left between them. Looked up from germline, CDR1 is SEHNR and CDR2 is FQNEAQ (reference sequence). The CDR3 DNA sequence: TGTGCCAGCAGCTTTAACAGTAGGTCGGAGACCCAGTACTTC. Encoded protein: CASSFNSRSETQYF. Complete variable domain (other parts from reference TRBV7-9 and TRBJ2-5): DTGVSQNPRHKITKRGQNVTFRCDPISEHNRLYWYRQTLGQGPEFLTYFQNEAQLEKSRLLSDRFSAERPKGSFSTLEIQRTEQGDSAMYLCASSFNSRSETQYFGPGTRLLVL.